This T cell receptor beta chain was captured in a study of T cells after yellow fever vaccination. Study outcomes and limitations: The secondary response peaked faster, at day 5 versus 15, but was weaker.

This clonotype showed up many times. What it recognizes is unknown. The CDR3 has 16 amino acids. V gave up 0 bases and J gave up 8 bases; unmatched junction bases: 9. From the 5' RACE reads, TCRdb called clonotypes with MiXCR, one entry per CDR3 protein. This sample has hundreds of thousands of distinct CDR3 sequences; roughly 3.5% occur once, and the top ten carry 20% to 25%. Sequences were derived from PBMCs, sampled on the day of the yellow fever booster vaccination. This rearrangement joins TRBV12-3 or TRBV12-4 to TRBJ2-4; 8 bases line up with TRBD2. The receptor's source is a man in his late teens or twenties who received the YFV17D yellow fever vaccine. CDR3 coding DNA: TGTGCCAGCAGTTTAGCGCTGGGCGGGGGGACGGACATTCAGTACTTC. This sequence encodes CASSLALGGGTDIQYF.